The 16 T cell receptor beta chains reported below all come from one sample, sequenced in a study of cytomegalovirus exposure and HLA in healthy donors. TCRdb's table, derived via immunoSEQ multiplex PCR, lists solely in-frame clones and lacks some. This sample has 130,000 to 150,000 clones, with 88% found just once. The sequenced sample consisted of PBMCs. The origin of the receptors is a woman between 18 and 29 years old in good health and CMV-seropositive.

The V gene is TRBV7-2, the J gene TRBJ2-3, with TRBD2 matching 11 bases. Germline V gene lookup returns CDR1 SGHTA and CDR2 FQGNSA. The J segment lost 4 bases and the V segment lost 1 base, leaving 10 bases of the junction unmatched. The CDR3 is made up of 18 amino acids. Here the CDR3 DNA reads TGTGCCAGCAGCTTAGAGGGTCGGGGACTAGCGGTGGCAGATACGCAGTATTTT. The encoded protein is CASSLEGRGLAVADTQYF. Drawing the rest from reference TRBV7-2 and TRBJ2-3, the complete variable domain is GAGVSQSPSNKVTEKGKDVELRCDPISGHTALYWYRQSLGQGLEFLIYFQGNSAPDKSGLPSDRFSAERTGGSVSTLTIQRTQQEDSAVYLCASSLEGRGLAVADTQYFGPGTRLTVL.

The gene calls are TRBV27 and TRBJ2-7; TRBD2 matches 12 bases. Germline CDR1 is MNHEY and CDR2 is SMNVEV (reference sequence). V was clipped by 5 bases and J by 2 bases; unmatched bases: 1. The length of the CDR3 is 14 residues. The CDR3 spells CASSRLAGAYEQYF. CDR3 DNA: TGTGCCAGCAGTCGACTAGCGGGAGCCTACGAGCAGTACTTC.

V usage is TRBV7-2 and J usage is TRBJ2-1; 8 bases match TRBD2. CDR3 length: 16 amino acids. The germline gives CDR1 SGHTA, CDR2 FQGNSA. V gave up 5 bases and J gave up 7 bases; unmatched junction bases: 13. CDR3 amino acids: CASSPRPTSVGNEQFF. CDR3 nucleotide sequence: TGTGCCAGCAGCCCCAGACCGACTAGCGTGGGGAATGAGCAGTTCTTC.

This rearrangement joins TRBV4-3 to TRBJ2-5, with 8 bases aligning to TRBD2. Trimming took 3 bases from V and 1 from J; bases not matched to a gene: 10. This CDR3 contains 17 residues. Germline CDR1 reads LGHNA; CDR2 reads YSLEER. DNA for the CDR3: TGCGCCAGCAGCCATAAAGACCCGGGGGGGGTCCAAGAGACCCAGTACTTC. Its translation: CASSHKDPGGVQETQYF.

This clone was seen just once. The CDR3 bases are TGTGCCAGCAGTTTCCGTCAGGGGAATGAAAAACTGTTTTTT. It is translated as CASSFRQGNEKLFF. The rearrangement uses TRBV27 and TRBJ1-4; D perhaps matches TRBD1 (6 bases). Deletions cut 3 bases from V and 5 bases from J, with 10 bases between. Germline V CDR1 and CDR2: MNHEY, SMNVEV (reference sequence). This CDR3 has 14 residues.

V usage is TRBV6-1 and J usage is TRBJ2-7; 11 bases align to TRBD2. CDR1 and CDR2 (germline): MNHNS, SASEGT. V shed 8 bases and J 6 bases; nucleotides not matched to a gene: 9. This CDR3 contains 14 residues. The CDR3 DNA is TGTGCCAGCGGAGTAGCGGGGGGGGCTTCCGAGCAGTACTTC. Encoded protein: CASGVAGGASEQYF.

The chain is built from TRBV5-1 and TRBJ1-1, with D possibly matching TRBD1 (5 bases). In germline, CDR1 is SGHRS, CDR2 YFSETQ. V lost 4 bases and J 6 bases, leaving 16 bases between the germline ends. The CDR3 covers 14 residues. The CDR3 DNA reads as TGCGCCAGCAGCCCGGGACTGTCACCCCCTGAAGCTTTCTTT. Amino acids: CASSPGLSPPEAFF.

This clone was found a few times. This chain uses TRBV18 with TRBJ1-4; no reliable D call. Trimming left V 0 bases short and J 8 bases short, with 7 bases between. The germline V gene has CDR1 KGHSH and CDR2 LQKENI. The CDR3 extends over 13 amino acids. The CDR3 reads CASSPPDSEKLFF. As DNA, the CDR3 is TGTGCCAGCTCACCACCGGACTCAGAAAAACTGTTTTTT.

Details on this clone: The sample holds other DNA sequences that translate to the same CDR3. This chain links TRBV18 with TRBJ1-1; a weak D match, TRBD1 (5 bases). Germline CDR1 and CDR2: KGHSH and LQKENI. The CDR3 contains 13 residues. V was pared by 3 bases and J by 1 base, with 6 bases between. CDR3 loop: CASSPTANTEAFF. The CDR3 DNA reads TGTGCCAGCTCACCGACAGCGAACACTGAAGCTTTCTTT.

This chain joins TRBV5-1 and TRBJ2-7; 7 bases map to TRBD1. The CDR3 contains 15 residues. CDR1 and CDR2 (germline): SGHRS, YFSETQ. V shed 4 bases and J 2 bases; nucleotides not matched to a gene: 9. The CDR3 bases are TGCGCCAGCAGCGAATTTGGGACAGCTACCTACGAGCAGTACTTC. It translates to CASSEFGTATYEQYF.

J is TRBJ2-5 and V is TRBV16, with 9 bases identical to TRBD1. Germline V lookup: CDR1 KGHSY, CDR2 FQNENV. CDR3 length equals 14 residues. The junction had 6 bases not matched to a gene; V was cut back by 5 bases and J by 5 bases. This CDR3 reads CASSFDRGKETQYF. DNA for the CDR3: TGTGCCAGCAGCTTCGACAGGGGGAAGGAGACCCAGTACTTC. Complete variable domain (other parts from reference TRBV16 and TRBJ2-5): GEEVAQTPKHLVRGEGQKAKLYCAPIKGHSYVFWYQQVLKNEFKFLISFQNENVFDETGMPKERFSAKCLPNSPCSLEIQATKLEDSAVYFCASSFDRGKETQYFGPGTRLLVL.

This chain links TRBV9 with TRBJ2-3; D unresolved. CDR3 length equals 14 residues. The V end was cut by 4 bases, the J end by 0 bases, with 9 bases between. The germline CDR1 and CDR2 sequences are SGDLS and YYNGEE. DNA of the CDR3: TGTGCCAGCAGCACGGAGCCTAGCACAGATACGCAGTATTTT. It specifies CASSTEPSTDTQYF.

V is TRBV7-8 and J is TRBJ1-2; the D is unclear. V dropped 1 base and J dropped 0 bases, with 18 bases sitting between them. The germline gives CDR1 SGHVS, CDR2 FQNEAQ. The CDR3 runs to 18 residues. DNA of the CDR3: TGTGCCAGCAGCTTAGTAGTATCTGTACGTCTCACTAACTATGGCTACACCTTC. Amino acids: CASSLVVSVRLTNYGYTF.

The CDR3 DNA is TGTGCCAGCAGTTATACCGGGACAGGGACAGATACGCAGTATTTT. Translating gives CASSYTGTGTDTQYF. The rearrangement uses TRBV7-2 and TRBJ2-3; TRBD1 agrees at 9 bases. The J segment lost 3 bases and the V segment lost 6 bases, leaving 7 bases of the junction unmatched. This CDR3 has 15 residues. Looked up from germline, CDR1 is SGHTA and CDR2 is FQGNSA.

The chain couples TRBV19 to TRBJ2-3, with 8 bases aligning to TRBD2. The germline CDR1 and CDR2 sequences are LNHDA and SQIVND (reference sequence). V was clipped by 3 bases and J by 2 bases; unmatched bases: 4. The CDR3 length is 15 residues. The CDR3 is CASSIGLAPTDTQYF. DNA for the CDR3: TGTGCCAGTAGTATTGGACTAGCCCCCACAGATACGCAGTATTTT.

The rearrangement uses TRBV28 and TRBJ1-5; 10 nucleotides line up with TRBD1. Germline-derived CDR1 and CDR2 are MDHEN and SYDVKM. With 3 bases clipped from V and 1 base from J, the junction kept 0 bases outside the gene matches. This CDR3 has 15 amino acids. The CDR3 DNA reads TGTGCCAGCAGTTTGACAGGGGGCAGCAATCAGCCCCAGCATTTT. Translating it yields CASSLTGGSNQPQHF.